The 19 T cell receptor beta chains given below trace back to one sample, sequenced in a study of breast tumors, draining lymph nodes, adjacent tissues. Samples came from axillary lymph nodes draining the breast cancer. MiXCR, applied by TCRdb to the multiplex PCR reads, yields one record per CDR3 protein. The repertoire consists of 200,000 to 250,000 distinct CDR3 sequences, with about a third occurring once and the leading ten covering approximately 1.4%. Source material: axillary lymph node tissue. These TCRs come from a female donor with breast cancer. Some clones in this sample may be carry-over from other donors' samples.

This clonotype was detected ten times or more. V usage is TRBV7-9 and J usage is TRBJ1-6, with D possibly being TRBD1 (5 bases). The CDR3 consists of 15 residues. Between the trimmed V and J ends, which lost 4 bases and 0 bases, there was a span of 7 bases. Germline assignment: CDR1 SEHNR and CDR2 FQNEAQ (reference sequence). CDR3 residues: CASSSDSSYNSPLHF. CDR3 nucleotides: TGTGCCAGCAGCTCAGACAGCTCCTATAATTCACCCCTCCACTTT.

This clonotype occurred many times. A much larger clone lies a single base off, so this may be a read error. The chain joins TRBV20-1 to TRBJ1-2; D is uncertain. This CDR3 spans 12 amino acids. Germline CDR1 is DFQATT and CDR2 is SNEGSKA (reference sequence). CDR3 sequence (DNA): TGCAGTGCTAGTGAGGCTAACTATGGCTCCACCTTC. This sequence encodes CSASEANYGSTF.

This clonotype was detected many times. This chain uses TRBV6-6 with TRBJ2-3; 11 nucleotides match TRBD2. The CDR3 consists of 15 residues. Germline CDR1 reads MNHNY; CDR2 reads SVGAGI (reference sequence). V trimming: 6 bases; J trimming: 1 base; junction bases outside the gene matches: 3. CDR3 nucleotides: TGTGCCAGCAGACAGGGACTAGCGGGCACAGATACGCAGTATTTT. Its protein product is CASRQGLAGTDTQYF.

CDR3 sequence: CASSVTAGEFGNTQYF. CDR3 coding DNA: TGTGCCAGCAGCGTGACAGCGGGAGAGTTTGGGAATACGCAGTATTTT. The rearrangement uses TRBV7-9 and TRBJ2-3; TRBD2 matches at 8 bases. The germline V gene has CDR1 SEHNR and CDR2 FQNEAQ (reference sequence). V was pared by 5 bases and J by 7 bases, with 14 bases of the junction left unmatched. CDR3 length: 16 amino acids.

There are many counts of this clonotype. This chain uses TRBV20-1 with TRBJ2-3; D is unresolved. The CDR3 covers 10 residues. Trimming took 3 bases from V and 7 from J, leaving 5 bases between them. The V gene's germline CDR1 is DFQATT and CDR2 SNEGSKA (reference sequence). CDR3 coding DNA: TGCAGTGCTAGTTTATATACGCAGTATTTT. It codes for CSASLYTQYF.

This clonotype was seen many times. The rearrangement uses TRBV7-9 and TRBJ2-3; D assignment may be TRBD1 or TRBD2 (5 bases each). V was trimmed by 1 base and J by 2 bases, leaving 10 bases between them. CDR1 is SEHNR, CDR2 FQNEAQ, per germline (reference sequence). The CDR3 covers 15 residues. The chain's CDR3 is CASSLGGGTTDTQYF. The CDR3 region has the DNA TGTGCCAGCAGCTTAGGTGGGGGAACCACAGATACGCAGTATTTT.

Only a few counts were recorded for this clonotype. This sequence may be a read error, since a much larger clone differs from it by one base. Because it lacks the conserved phenylalanine or tryptophan at the end, this CDR3 is likely a read error. The rearrangement uses TRBV19 and TRBJ2-1; TRBD2 aligns across 13 bases. Germline CDR1 and CDR2: LNHDA and SQIVND (reference sequence). The CDR3 is 16 residues long. J was trimmed by 4 bases and V by 4 bases; bases with no gene match: 4. CDR3 nucleotides: TGTGCCAGTAGTAAAGCGGGACTAGCGGGATACAATGAGCAGTTCTCC. Its protein product is CASSKAGLAGYNEQFS.

This clonotype was seen at least ten times. CDR3 nucleotides: TGCAGTGCTAGTGGGGCTACAGATACGCAGTATTTT. It translates to CSASGATDTQYF. The chain is built from TRBV20-1 and TRBJ2-3, with D perhaps matching TRBD1 (5 bases). The CDR3 runs 12 residues. V lost 3 bases to trimming and J lost 3 bases, with 7 bases between them. Germline V gives CDR1 DFQATT, CDR2 SNEGSKA (reference sequence).

This clonotype was detected a few times. A much larger clone differs from this one at a single base, so this may be a read error. The rearrangement joins TRBV12-3 or TRBV12-4 to TRBJ2-5; tentative D call: TRBD2 (6 bases). Trimming cost V 3 bases and J 5 bases, with 16 bases left between them. There are 15 residues in the CDR3. The CDR3: CASSFNRRAEETQYF. CDR3 DNA: TGTGCCAGCAGTTTCAATCGGAGGGCGGAGGAGACCCAGTACTTC.

CDR3 nucleotides: TGTGCCACCAGCACTACCAGGGGGTATGGCTACACCTTC. This sequence encodes CATSTTRGYGYTF. This sequence joins TRBV15 and TRBJ1-2, with TRBD1 matching over 7 bases. Germline V gene sequence: CDR1 LNHNV, CDR2 YYDKDF (reference sequence). V was clipped by 4 bases and J by 5 bases; unmatched bases: 4. The CDR3 sequence is 13 residues long.

In this sample, this clonotype turned up many times. The chain joins TRBV6-6 to TRBJ1-2; a weak D match, TRBD1 (5 bases). CDR3 size: 14 residues. Per the germline V gene, CDR1 is MNHNY and CDR2 is SVGAGI (reference sequence). The ends were cut back, 5 bases at V and 3 bases at J, with 13 bases in the middle. CDR3 region: CASSHGGSDYGYTF. The CDR3 nucleotides read TGTGCCAGCAGTCACGGGGGGTCAGACTATGGCTACACCTTC.

About this clonotype itself: The conserved final phenylalanine or tryptophan is absent from the CDR3, which likely points to a read error. The chain has TRBV5-8 and TRBJ2-3; perhaps TRBD2 as D (5 bases). With 5 bases removed from V and 4 bases from J, the gap between germline ends came to 11 bases. The CDR3 consists of 13 residues. In germline, CDR1 is SGHTS, CDR2 YDEGEE. The CDR3 DNA reads TGTGCCAGCAGTGACCGGGGAGCAGATACGCAGTATTCT. This sequence encodes CASSDRGADTQYS.

This clonotype has at least ten counts. V usage is TRBV19 and J usage is TRBJ2-3; 9 bases match TRBD2. Trimming cost V 3 bases and J 4 bases; bases outside gene matches: 5. The germline V gene has CDR1 LNHDA and CDR2 SQIVND (reference sequence). The CDR3 contains 15 residues. CDR3 loop: CASSIPSGKADTQYF. In nucleotides, the CDR3 is TGTGCCAGTAGTATCCCTAGCGGGAAGGCAGATACGCAGTATTTT.

This clonotype has a handful of counts. The chain recombines TRBV6-2 or TRBV6-3 with TRBJ2-5, with TRBD2 matching 10 bases. V lost 6 bases to trimming and J lost 5 bases; unmatched junction nucleotides: 15. This CDR3 comprises 17 residues. The germline V gene has CDR1 MNHEY and CDR2 SVGEGT. The CDR3 DNA reads as TGTGCCAGCAGCCGCATGCCCCTAGCGGGAGTCCCCGAGACCCAGTACTTC. Amino acids: CASSRMPLAGVPETQYF.

CDR3 in amino acids: CASRQSTWGEDGYTF. The CDR3 region has the DNA TGTGCCAGCAGGCAATCGACATGGGGGGAGGATGGCTACACCTTC. The gene calls are TRBV7-6 and TRBJ1-2; a weak D match, TRBD1 (5 bases). Per germline, CDR1 SGHVS and CDR2 FNYEAQ. There are 15 residues in the CDR3. V gave up 6 bases and J gave up 6 bases, with 20 bases separating them.

Ten or more counts support this clonotype. The V gene is TRBV20-1, the J gene TRBJ2-7; the D is unclear. Germline values: CDR1 DFQATT, CDR2 SNEGSKA (reference sequence). The germline V and J ends were trimmed by 1 base and 0 bases, with 10 bases remaining between them. The CDR3 length is 14 residues. The CDR3 sequence: CSARVGIGSYEQYF. CDR3 DNA sequence: TGCAGTGCTAGAGTGGGGATTGGCTCCTACGAGCAGTACTTC.

This clonotype has a handful of counts. This clone may be a read error of a much larger clone one base away. The chain links TRBV19 to TRBJ2-1, with 7 nucleotides matching TRBD1. The length of the CDR3 is 17 residues. The germline V gene encodes CDR1 LNHDA and CDR2 SQIVND (reference sequence). CDR3: CASSLSLPGQPYNEQSF. The CDR3 bases are TGTGCCAGTAGTCTCTCCCTACCGGGACAGCCCTACAATGAGCAGTCCTTC.

As concerns this clonotype: This sequence may be a read error, since a much larger clone differs from it by one base. This chain connects TRBV20-1 to TRBJ2-1, with 7 nucleotides matching TRBD2. The germline V gene encodes CDR1 DFQATT and CDR2 SNEGSKA (reference sequence). The CDR3 covers 15 residues. CDR3 protein: CSARVTGGSSNEQFF. Here the CDR3 DNA reads TGCAGTGCTAGAGTTACGGGAGGCTCCTCCAATGAGCAGTTCTTC.

Ten or more counts support this clonotype. The chain combines TRBV5-1 with TRBJ2-7; maybe TRBD1 (5 bases). The V gene's germline CDR1 is SGHRS and CDR2 YFSETQ. Trimming cost V 4 bases and J 0 bases, with 11 bases left between them. This CDR3 spans 14 amino acids. The CDR3 protein is CASSPGPNSYEQYF. The DNA for the CDR3 is TGCGCCAGCAGCCCAGGGCCAAACTCCTACGAGCAGTACTTC.